This TCR beta chain emerged from a study of CD8 T cells in ankylosing spondylitis. General study results and limits: Disease-linked clones reportedly concentrated significantly in matched ankylosing spondylitis synovial fluid. Several highly homologous variants formed a TCR beta motif that appeared characteristic of ankylosing spondylitis blood. Relatively rare in peripheral blood, disease-linked clones were also CD8+.

This clonotype was detected only a few times. Its target is not known. J lost 7 bases, V lost 4 bases, and 10 bases had no gene match. CDR1 MDHEN and CDR2 SYDVKM come from the germline V gene. The CDR3 extends over 15 amino acids. Quantitative 5'-RACE was performed with molecular barcodes, and it yielded the TCR beta libraries. TCRdb itself ran the 5' RACE reads through MiXCR, one entry per CDR3 protein. This table has about 140,000 distinct CDR3 sequences, roughly 7.7% appearing once. V usage is TRBV28 and J usage is TRBJ1-1; 9 positions agree with TRBD1. This receptor was obtained from a male donor with ankylosing spondylitis. The specimen was synovial fluid, either unsorted or a sorted T cell fraction (not recorded which). The CDR3 nucleotides are TGTGCCAGCAGTTCCCCTACAGGGGGCAAGGGTGAAGCTTTCTTT. Its protein is CASSSPTGGKGEAFF.